This is a list of T cell receptor beta chains from one sample in a study of T cell responses to AZD1222 COVID-19 vaccine. Method: immunoSEQ multiplex PCR; TCRdb's copy keeps in-frame clones and lacks some. The sample lists 95,000 to 150,000 clones, around 84% occurring once. The specimen was peripheral blood, collected on day 0 of AZD1222 vaccination. The receptors originated from an adult in good health. Each CDR3 is given without its conserved first and last residue.

v_call: TRBV9
cdr3_aa: ASSVEGPFSYNSPLH

v_call: TRBV4-1
cdr3_aa: ASSQEGPGARGETQY

v_call: TRBV5-1
cdr3_aa: ASSTGTEGTEAF

v_call: TRBV11-2
cdr3_aa: ASSLEQITQY

v_call: TRBV6-1
cdr3_aa: ASSDDTTTTEAF

v_call: TRBV7-3
cdr3_aa: ASSLIGGDLNEQF

v_call: TRBV28
cdr3_aa: ASSPWRGNTIY

v_call: TRBV3-1/TRBV3-2
cdr3_aa: ASSQEGIPNTEAF

v_call: TRBV7-2
cdr3_aa: ASSLVLAGGLSTQY

v_call: TRBV7-2
cdr3_aa: ASTTLTNGPY

v_call: TRBV7-6
cdr3_aa: ASSLLSSGGYEQY

v_call: TRBV27
cdr3_aa: ASSLGQGTYNEQF

v_call: TRBV25-1
cdr3_aa: ASSDPGSNYGYT

v_call: TRBV28
cdr3_aa: ASSLSGLIGYT

v_call: TRBV5-1
cdr3_aa: ASSLGTGAPNEKLF

v_call: TRBV28
cdr3_aa: ASSFNNPQH

v_call: TRBV20-1
cdr3_aa: SADADIQY

v_call: TRBV3-1/TRBV3-2
cdr3_aa: ASSQASGGTEAF

v_call: TRBV4-1
cdr3_aa: ASSRERQGNQPQH

v_call: TRBV7-3
cdr3_aa: ASSLLAGMSEQF

v_call: TRBV6-5
cdr3_aa: ASRQGLGEKLF

v_call: TRBV7-8
cdr3_aa: ASSLAKNRGNSNQPQH

v_call: TRBV28
cdr3_aa: ASSFLSGRYNEQF

v_call: TRBV3-1/TRBV3-2
cdr3_aa: ASSPPRPGNTIY

v_call: TRBV14
cdr3_aa: ASSQGGASEAF

v_call: TRBV7-9
cdr3_aa: ASSPGAGHQETQY

v_call: TRBV25-1
cdr3_aa: ASSETEKLF

v_call: TRBV21-1
cdr3_aa: ASTVKQGSNQPQH

v_call: TRBV29-1
cdr3_aa: SAAARGGETQY

v_call: TRBV7-8
cdr3_aa: ASSLAATPGEQY

v_call: TRBV18
cdr3_aa: ASRGDSFYNEQF

v_call: TRBV6-5
cdr3_aa: ASSYTQGREKLF

v_call: TRBV28
cdr3_aa: ASSLGRGGNTEAF

v_call: TRBV5-1
cdr3_aa: ASSFEAGTNEQF

v_call: TRBV28
cdr3_aa: ASSLAGGRGDTQY

v_call: TRBV2
cdr3_aa: ASSGSGNEQY

v_call: TRBV7-9
cdr3_aa: ASSFLPEATNEKLF

v_call: TRBV6-6
cdr3_aa: ATAPGFGEQY

v_call: TRBV19
cdr3_aa: ASSRSREFALEAKNIQY

v_call: TRBV10-1
cdr3_aa: ASSGVAEGLWAQF

v_call: TRBV2
cdr3_aa: ASMKGWGNQPQH

v_call: TRBV14
cdr3_aa: ASSQVLIRKNTEAF

v_call: TRBV28
cdr3_aa: ASSPALGAGQGTDTQY

v_call: TRBV9
cdr3_aa: ASSSGTSGGTDTQY

v_call: TRBV18
cdr3_aa: ASSSGPYEQY

v_call: TRBV3-1/TRBV3-2
cdr3_aa: ASSQLGQPQH

v_call: TRBV4-1
cdr3_aa: ASSRGTGSYEQY

v_call: TRBV5-1
cdr3_aa: ASSDRTGDYGYT

v_call: TRBV5-1
cdr3_aa: ASSPTALNTEAF

v_call: TRBV18
cdr3_aa: ASSPPSVKNTEAF

v_call: TRBV6-5
cdr3_aa: ASTFSRANEQF

v_call: TRBV3-1/TRBV3-2
cdr3_aa: ASSPDGNTGELF

v_call: TRBV18
cdr3_aa: ASSPPGTPGDEQF

v_call: TRBV27
cdr3_aa: ASSPSGGVSTDTQY

v_call: TRBV15
cdr3_aa: ATSRDGLDTQY

v_call: TRBV7-8
cdr3_aa: ASSRSPPGPTTNYGYT